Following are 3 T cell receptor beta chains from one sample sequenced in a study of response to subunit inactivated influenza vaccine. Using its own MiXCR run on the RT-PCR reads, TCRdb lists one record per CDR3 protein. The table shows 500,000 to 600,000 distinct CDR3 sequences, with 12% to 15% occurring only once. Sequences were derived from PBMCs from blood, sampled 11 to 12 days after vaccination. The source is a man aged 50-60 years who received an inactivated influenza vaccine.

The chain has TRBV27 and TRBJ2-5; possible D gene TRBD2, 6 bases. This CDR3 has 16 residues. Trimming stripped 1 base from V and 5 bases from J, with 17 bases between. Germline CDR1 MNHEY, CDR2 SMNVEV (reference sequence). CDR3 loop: CASSLYLASDRETQYF. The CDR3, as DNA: TGTGCCAGCAGTTTATATCTAGCGAGCGATCGGGAGACCCAGTACTTC.

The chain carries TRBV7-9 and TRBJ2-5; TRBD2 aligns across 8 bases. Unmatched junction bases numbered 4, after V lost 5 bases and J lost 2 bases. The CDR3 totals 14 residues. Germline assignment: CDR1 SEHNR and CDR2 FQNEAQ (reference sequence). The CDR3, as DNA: TGTGCCAGCAGCATACTAGCGGATCAAGAGACCCAGTACTTC. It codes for CASSILADQETQYF. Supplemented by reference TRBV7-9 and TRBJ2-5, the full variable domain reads DTGVSQNPRHKITKRGQNVTFRCDPISEHNRLYWYRQTLGQGPEFLTYFQNEAQLEKSRLLSDRFSAERPKGSFSTLEIQRTEQGDSAMYLCASSILADQETQYFGPGTRLLVL.

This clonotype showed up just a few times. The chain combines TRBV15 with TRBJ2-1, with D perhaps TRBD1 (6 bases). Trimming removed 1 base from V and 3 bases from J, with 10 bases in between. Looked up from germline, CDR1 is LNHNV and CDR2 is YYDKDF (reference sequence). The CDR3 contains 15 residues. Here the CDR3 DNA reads TGTGCCACCAGCAGAGGAGGGGGAATCTACAATGAGCAGTTCTTC. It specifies CATSRGGGIYNEQFF. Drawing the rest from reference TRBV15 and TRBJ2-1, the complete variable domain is DAMVIQNPRYQVTQFGKPVTLSCSQTLNHNVMYWYQQKSSQAPKLLFHYYDKDFNNEADTPDNFQSRRPNTSFCFLDIRSPGLGDTAMYLCATSRGGGIYNEQFFGPGTRLTVL.